A selection of T cell receptor beta chains follows, all from one sample in a study of blood T cell repertoires in COVID-19. The data were produced by immunoSEQ multiplex PCR, yet TCRdb's version contains in-frame clones alone and is incomplete. The sample consists of roughly 30,000 clones, roughly 85% of them appearing once. Sequencing was done on a sample of peripheral blood. These receptors originate from a man in his fifties or sixties with active COVID-19. Both conserved end residues are part of each CDR3. Each record gives: CDR3 length, V gene, clone size, J gene, D gene, CDR3 protein, CDR3 DNA. A D gene is named only where the DNA matches it firmly. Clone size appears in some rows only: once, few, many, or a class for an expanded clone.

15	TRBV11-2	.	TRBJ2-1	.	CASSLGAGHYNEQFF	TGTGCCAGCAGCTTAGGGGCGGGCCACTACAATGAGCAGTTCTTC
15	TRBV11-2	.	TRBJ2-1	.	CASSALAGTGNEQFF	TGTGCCAGCAGCGCCCTAGCGGGGACAGGCAATGAGCAGTTCTTC
15	TRBV7-9	.	TRBJ2-1	.	CASSPHSGPYNEQFF	TGTGCCAGCAGCCCTCACAGCGGACCGTACAATGAGCAGTTCTTC
16	TRBV29-1	once	TRBJ2-1	.	CSVEVRDTSSYNEQFF	TGCAGCGTTGAAGTCCGGGACACTAGCTCCTACAATGAGCAGTTCTTC
15	TRBV28	few	TRBJ2-7	TRBD2	CASSPSSGRSNEQYF	TGTGCCAGCAGTCCAAGTAGCGGGAGGAGTAACGAGCAGTACTTC
13	TRBV19	once	TRBJ2-1	.	CATKRGEYNEQFF	TGTGCCACTAAACGGGGAGAGTACAATGAGCAGTTCTTC
13	TRBV28	.	TRBJ1-1	.	CASSLLGGTEAFF	TGTGCCAGCAGTTTACTGGGGGGGACTGAAGCTTTCTTT
13	TRBV5-1	.	TRBJ1-4	.	CASSVGEGEKLFF	TGCGCCAGCAGCGTAGGGGAAGGTGAAAAACTGTTTTTT
13	TRBV7-3	.	TRBJ2-5	.	CASSPGLKETQYF	TGTGCCAGCAGCCCCGGACTCAAAGAGACCCAGTACTTC
18	TRBV11-3	.	TRBJ2-1	.	CASNTGRGGSKYLGEQFF	TGTGCCAGCAACACGGGGCGTGGGGGGAGTAAGTACTTAGGTGAGCAGTTCTTC
15	TRBV5-5	.	TRBJ1-3	.	CASFRGDSSGNTIYF	TGTGCCAGCTTCCGGGGGGACTCCTCTGGAAACACCATATATTTT
14	TRBV5-5	.	TRBJ1-1	.	CASSLRSGNTEAFF	TGTGCCAGCAGCTTGCGGTCCGGGAACACTGAAGCTTTCTTT
15	TRBV6-5	.	TRBJ2-6	.	CASRVSSTGANVLTF	TGTGCCAGCAGAGTCTCTAGTACTGGGGCCAACGTCCTGACTTTC
15	TRBV6-5	.	TRBJ2-7	TRBD2	CASSGREGRAYEQYF	TGTGCCAGCAGCGGGAGGGAGGGTAGAGCCTACGAGCAGTACTTC
16	TRBV5-1	.	TRBJ1-6	.	CASRTRGGNANSPLHF	TGCGCCAGCAGGACTAGGGGGGGGAACGCGAATTCACCCCTCCACTTT
14	TRBV28	.	TRBJ1-4	.	CASRPATPGEKLFF	TGTGCCAGCAGGCCTGCAACCCCGGGAGAAAAACTGTTTTTT
15	TRBV5-4	.	TRBJ1-3	.	CASSLDSRWGNTIYF	TGTGCCAGCAGCTTAGACAGTCGTTGGGGAAACACCATATATTTT
16	TRBV18	.	TRBJ2-7	TRBD2	CASSPEESGKRYEQYF	TGTGCCAGCTCACCGGAGGAGAGCGGGAAACGGTACGAGCAGTACTTC
14	TRBV5-1	.	TRBJ2-3	TRBD2	CANRLARRTDTQYF	TGCGCCAACCGACTAGCGCGACGCACAGATACGCAGTATTTT
16	TRBV20-1	few	TRBJ2-1	TRBD2	CSASGASGRVYNEQFF	TGCAGTGCTAGTGGGGCTAGCGGGAGGGTCTACAATGAGCAGTTCTTC
11	TRBV6-6	.	TRBJ2-1	.	CASSVSHEQFF	TGTGCCAGCTCGGTTTCCCACGAGCAGTTCTTC
21	TRBV29-1	.	TRBJ2-1	.	CSVEIFPGLAGSNVPYNEQFF	TGCAGCGTTGAAATATTTCCCGGACTCGCTGGGTCCAACGTCCCCTACAATGAGCAGTTCTTC
16	TRBV5-1	.	TRBJ2-3	TRBD2	CASSRGLAGGTDTQYF	TGCGCCAGCAGCCGGGGACTAGCGGGAGGCACAGATACGCAGTATTTT
16	TRBV11-3	.	TRBJ1-5	TRBD1	CASSDRGSCNLQPQHF	TGTGCCAGCAGCGACAGGGGGTCGTGCAACCTTCAGCCCCAGCATTTT
13	TRBV30	.	TRBJ2-1	.	CASAVSSVNEQFF	TGTGCCTCGGCCGTTAGCTCCGTCAATGAGCAGTTCTTC
16	TRBV15	.	TRBJ2-1	TRBD2	CATSLAGASGKHEQFF	TGTGCCACCAGCCTAGCAGGGGCTAGCGGGAAACATGAGCAGTTCTTC
16	TRBV20-1	few	TRBJ2-5	TRBD2	CSASLVAGGTEETQYF	TGCAGTGCTAGTCTCGTAGCGGGAGGGACCGAAGAGACCCAGTACTTC
14	TRBV7-6	.	TRBJ2-3	.	CASSLIGNPDTQYF	TGTGCCAGCAGCTTAATCGGGAATCCAGATACGCAGTATTTT
15	TRBV28	.	TRBJ2-2	TRBD2	CASSLSLAGTGELFF	TGTGCCAGCAGTTTAAGTCTAGCGGGCACCGGGGAGCTGTTTTTT
15	TRBV3-1/TRBV3-2	.	TRBJ2-3	.	CASSPRMAGTDTQYF	TGTGCCAGCAGCCCTCGAATGGCGGGAACAGATACGCAGTATTTT
19	TRBV28	.	TRBJ2-7	TRBD2	CASRSTGTSGRTSSYEQYF	TGTGCCAGCAGATCAACCGGGACTAGCGGGAGGACAAGCTCCTACGAGCAGTACTTC
15	TRBV4-1	.	TRBJ2-1	TRBD2	CASQGTSGSYNEQFF	TGCGCCAGCCAGGGGACTAGCGGGTCTTACAATGAGCAGTTCTTC
13	TRBV18	once	TRBJ2-1	.	CAGGTQKGDEQFF	TGTGCCGGCGGGACGCAGAAGGGCGATGAGCAGTTCTTC
15	TRBV2	.	TRBJ2-4	TRBD1	CASGGVDRGSNIQYF	TGTGCCAGCGGAGGTGTGGACAGGGGGTCAAACATTCAGTACTTC
13	TRBV5-1	once	TRBJ2-1	.	CASSLTRDNEQFF	TGCGCCAGCAGCTTGACTAGAGACAATGAGCAGTTCTTC
14	TRBV5-1	.	TRBJ1-4	.	CASSLSRGDEKLFF	TGCGCCAGCAGCTTGTCCAGGGGAGATGAAAAACTGTTTTTT
14	TRBV5-1	.	TRBJ2-7	.	CASSLHRDYYEQYF	TGCGCCAGCAGCCTGCACAGGGACTACTACGAGCAGTACTTC
18	TRBV7-3	.	TRBJ2-1	TRBD2	CASSANPGTSGRSNEQFF	TGTGCCAGCAGCGCCAACCCGGGGACTAGCGGGAGATCTAATGAGCAGTTCTTC
15	TRBV15	once	TRBJ1-1	.	CATSRDRETRRQAFF	TGTGCCACCAGCAGAGATCGGGAGACAAGGAGGCAAGCTTTCTTT
11	TRBV5-4	.	TRBJ2-5	.	CASSLGVTQYF	TGTGCCAGCAGCTTGGGAGTGACCCAGTACTTC
17	TRBV19	.	TRBJ2-5	TRBD2	CASSSPRGLAGRETQYF	TGTGCCAGTAGTTCCCCACGGGGACTAGCGGGAAGAGAGACCCAGTACTTC
14	TRBV5-1	.	TRBJ1-2	.	CASTVRTGNYGYTF	TGCGCCAGCACGGTCAGAACAGGCAACTATGGCTACACCTTC
14	TRBV5-1	.	TRBJ2-1	TRBD2	CASSLSGSKGEQFF	TGCGCCAGCAGCTTGAGCGGGAGCAAGGGTGAGCAGTTCTTC
15	TRBV19	medium-sized	TRBJ2-7	TRBD1	CASSATGTGFYEQYF	TGTGCCAGTAGTGCGACCGGGACAGGGTTCTACGAGCAGTACTTC
13	TRBV2	.	TRBJ2-3	.	CASSENPADTQYF	TGTGCCAGCAGTGAAAACCCGGCAGATACGCAGTATTTT
16	TRBV3-1/TRBV3-2	.	TRBJ2-1	TRBD2	CASRSLAASSYNEQFF	TGTGCCAGCAGATCTCTAGCGGCGAGCTCCTACAATGAGCAGTTCTTC